This T cell receptor beta chain originates from a study of cytomegalovirus exposure and HLA in healthy donors. Findings and limits, study-wide: The authors assumed roughly uniform sequencing depth across donors for presence/absence analyses. Evidence from a later analysis indicated that most CMV-associated TCR beta chains looked HLA-restricted. Rare sequences made up most TCRs, while some public TCRs were found in many donors. Earlier analysis found most TCR beta V segments productive about 90% or about 30% of the time.

The primer mix had 60 Vbeta and 13 Jbeta primers. The repertoire was sequenced with immunoSEQ multiplex PCR; TCRdb's copy has only in-frame clones and lacks some. The profile shows some 150,000 clones, around three quarters of them singletons. As to this clone: As yet, its antigen is unknown.

The V and J ends lost 8 bases and 7 bases, in that order; junction bases with no gene match: 10. CDR1 and CDR2 from the germline V gene are SEHNR and FQNEAQ (reference sequence). CDR3 length: 13 residues. This receptor was identified in a man aged 35-49 years in good health and CMV-seropositive. Material: PBMCs. This chain uses TRBV7-9 with TRBJ1-1; 7 bases fit TRBD1. In DNA, the CDR3 is TGTGCCAGCGGGCGAGGGGGCGCGATTGAAGCTTTCTTT. Its protein product is CASGRGGAIEAFF.